These T cell receptor beta chains were read from a single sample in a study of T cell responses to AZD1222 COVID-19 vaccine. The repertoire was sequenced with immunoSEQ multiplex PCR; TCRdb's copy has only in-frame clones and lacks some. The repertoire holds under 150,000 clones, with around 93% as singletons. Source: peripheral blood, taken on day 0 of AZD1222 vaccination. These receptor sequences come from an adult in good health. Both conserved end residues are part of each CDR3.

v_call	cdr3_aa
TRBV2	CASRRGGYNEQFF
TRBV7-9	CASSLALGQTNTEAFF
TRBV11-1	CASSLGDGAGELFF
TRBV4-2	CASSQGSGGGETQYF
TRBV2	CASSETEGGTGNNEQFF
TRBV19	CASSIRQGRIQPQHF
TRBV6-1	CASSENTGRNTIYF
TRBV2	CATTRGRDEKLFF
TRBV5-4	CASSLPGLAGDEQYF
TRBV29-1	CSVTQGDDGYTF
TRBV5-1	CASRPTTAAGTEAFF
TRBV30	CASETGTRQYF
TRBV3-1/TRBV3-2	CASSRQVLSNEQFF
TRBV24-1	CATSGDLGEKLFF
TRBV6-1	CASSELDKLSYEQYF
TRBV29-1	CSVEVLEKLFF
TRBV23-1	CASHQRDRSLQETQYF
TRBV28	CASSLAGAPGYEQYF
TRBV2	CASHWDRGPITDTQYF
TRBV5-1	CASSVDRPGGNTEAFF
TRBV5-1	CASSPSDGTYEQYF
TRBV28	CASSTVKGDEKLFF
TRBV5-1	CASSLYPAGGLTPTDTQYF
TRBV19	CASSGQRYNSPLHF
TRBV27	CASSLGGGGTNTGELFF
TRBV13	CASSPYTGGLFF
TRBV7-9	CASLRAAGNTIYF
TRBV19	CASSRDRPSSGNTIYF
TRBV19	CATWGPNNEQFF
TRBV28	CASSLDRLYGYTF
TRBV2	CASSEARTGGGGYTF
TRBV6-1	CASSEGPGASNQPQHF
TRBV7-3	CASSLSQTAYNEQFF
TRBV6-5	CASSRQGDQPQHF
TRBV20-1	CSASNPGGTTEAFF
TRBV5-1	CASSLKYRDSYEQYF
TRBV2	CASRKDRSNEKLFF
TRBV9	CASSVGGYTEAFF
TRBV19	CASSIMGQLGGEQYF
TRBV28	CASRSPGVGSGAEAFF
TRBV29-1	CSVWTGEGYTF
TRBV4-1	CASSRLQSLNTEAFF
TRBV5-4	CASSLSGPGELFF
TRBV19	CASSGQGRGNTQYF
TRBV6-6	CASSGTSGSGDTQYF
TRBV3-1/TRBV3-2	CASSPSSYTF
TRBV27	CASSLRQGTYGYTF
TRBV18	CASSPLALNYEQYF
TRBV29-1	CSVEVAGEQFF
TRBV6-5	CASGIEYGYTF
TRBV28	CASRETGPTNYGYTF
TRBV30	CAWKRDRAAYEQYF